A single T cell receptor (beta chain) is shown here with its context. This specimen comes from a study of shared clonotypes between healthy human individuals. Produced via immunoSEQ multiplex PCR; TCRdb's table is partial and in-frame only. Of around 2.5 million clones listed, approximately 93% are singletons. The sample taken for sequencing was naive CD4+ T cells from PBMCs. The subset denotes: CD45RA+ positively selected. The source of this sequence is a man between 18 and 35 years old in good health. Some clones in this sample may be carry-over from other donors' samples.

CDR3: CASSRGGQTYEQYF. CDR3 in DNA: TGTGCCAGCAGCCGAGGGGGACAGACCTACGAGCAGTACTTC. The chain recombines TRBV27 with TRBJ2-7; TRBD1 matches 7 bases. Trimming took 6 bases from V and 2 from J; bases not matched to a gene: 7. This CDR3 has 14 residues. Germline-derived CDR1 and CDR2 are MNHEY and SMNVEV (reference sequence).